This T cell receptor beta chain was captured by sequencing in a study of T cell responses to AZD1222 COVID-19 vaccine (dated by TCRdb to about 2021). Broadly, across the study: Because spike-specific TCR depth and breadth did not differ between the two schedules, AZD1222 recipients who got a second dose at roughly 4 weeks were pooled with those who got a second dose at roughly 12 weeks. A total of over 230 trial participants underwent TCR sequencing, of whom 200 to 220 had received two doses of AZD1222 and around 25 had received two doses of the MenACWY control vaccine. Trial participants were enrolled by age into 18-55, 56-69 and 70-plus year subgroups, with about 150, 28 and 57 TCR-sequenced participants respectively.

The CDR3 regions of human TCRbeta chains were analyzed by immunosequencing. The published analysis was carried out like this. TCRs in the repertoires were compared against a reference library of SARS-CoV-2-specific TCRs that had been generated with the MIRA antigen-specificity platform. Breadth meant the fraction of unique TCRs that were SARS-CoV-2-associated, whereas depth meant the fraction of total T cells that were SARS-CoV-2-associated. Using the MIRA data, every spike-specific TCR was mapped to the spike region that the TCR reacted to and assigned to either a CD4 or a CD8 class. Log10-transformed breadth and depth values were compared by one-way ANOVA with Sidak's multiple comparisons tests. This is the immuneACCESS table as TCRdb keeps it, with only in-frame sequences that have V and J called. A part of the clones is gone; compared with another copy, unresolved V genes explain less than half, and the rest is unexplained. That table supplies the V and J calls and clone size; D and trimming were determined from the DNA. This sample holds about 130,000 clones; about 93% were observed only once. The ten largest clones capture around 0.91% of the sample.

Overall study outcomes, separate from this receptor: A significant rise in spike-specific TCR breadth and depth was observed after two AZD1222 doses relative to day 0 and relative to MenACWY recipients. Reportedly, almost half of the unique spike-specific TCRs recognized epitopes lying outside the regions that are mutated in the B.1.351 and B.1.1.7 variants. Conclusions about previously exposed vaccinees are limited, since just six or seven AZD1222 recipients were seropositive for SARS-CoV-2 at baseline. Participants were mostly white British and included more females than males, and it was suggested by the authors that clonal diversity may have been underestimated. Because no day 14 peak-response samples were available, the repertoires could be characterized only after the peak T cell response. CD4 TCRs associated with the vaccine covered the entire spike protein, and the dominant responses were in regions 160-218 and 743-854. The 56-69-year group was small, and its depth increase did not reach significance, likely because of low power.

Note on this clone: Its antigen remains undetermined. There are no base qualities to consult, and no much larger clone falls within one base.

This specimen's time point label, per the study, means: baseline before first vaccination. Vaccinee samples came from UK trials COV001 and COV002, including a single-blind randomized controlled phase 2/3 trial of AZD1222 (ChAdOx1 nCoV-19) in healthy adults. Trial participant PBMC samples were collected at day 0 and day 28 after the second dose for TCRbeta chain sequencing. Material: peripheral blood, obtained on day 0 of AZD1222 vaccination. The receptor was derived from an adult in good health.

The CDR3 protein is CASSAPKTGDHWDEKLFF. The bases are TGTGCCAGCAGTGCCCCGAAGACAGGGGACCACTGGGATGAAAAACTGTTTTTT. The sequence joins TRBV2 to TRBJ1-4, and 8 bases in between align with TRBD1. CDR1 and CDR2 (SNHLY, FYNNEI) derive from the germline V gene. V ends up 4 bases short and J 6 bases short, with an unmatched junction base count of 16. The CDR3 holds 18 amino acids from the cysteine to the phenylalanine. CDR3 DNA is the only sequence kept; it has 54 bases, read in frame from the first base.